This is a list of T cell receptor beta chains from one sample in a study of control samples from healthy donors and cancer patients. Only in-frame clones appear in the TCRdb table, and some are missing; sequencing was by immunoSEQ multiplex PCR. The table records 78,000 or so clones, about four fifths of them present only once. Sequenced input: blood. The origin of the receptors is a man aged 45-65 years in good health. Each CDR3 is given with its conserved first and last residue. D genes are given only for firm matches. The size of a clone is reported for some rows only, either as once, few or many, or as a class for expanded clones.

V	J	size	D	DNA	CDR3
TRBV29-1	TRBJ2-1	few	-	TGCAGCGTTGAAATTCGGGTAGGTGATGAGCAGTTCTTC	CSVEIRVGDEQFF
TRBV5-1	TRBJ1-2	-	-	TGCGCCAGCAGCTTGGGTCGGCTTAACTATGGCTACACCTTC	CASSLGRLNYGYTF
TRBV13	TRBJ2-5	-	TRBD1	TGTGCCAGCAGCTTATCAGGGGGCAAAGAGACCCAGTACTTC	CASSLSGGKETQYF
TRBV5-5	TRBJ2-3	once	TRBD1	TGTGCCAGCAGTACCCGACAGGGTAGCACAGATACGCAGTATTTT	CASSTRQGSTDTQYF
TRBV5-1	TRBJ2-3	-	TRBD2	TGCGCCAGCAGCGATGGAGGGACTAGTAAACAAGATACGCAGTATTTT	CASSDGGTSKQDTQYF
TRBV20-1	TRBJ2-7	-	-	TGCAGTGCTGAAGATTGGGAGCAGTACTTC	CSAEDWEQYF
TRBV28	TRBJ2-7	-	TRBD2	TGTGCCAGCAGTTTGAGTCTAGCGGGCTCCTACGAGCAGTACTTC	CASSLSLAGSYEQYF
TRBV30	TRBJ1-5	-	TRBD1	TGTGCCTGGAGTGGGGGACAGGGGAACTTTTACAATCAGCCCCAGCATTTT	CAWSGGQGNFYNQPQHF
TRBV5-1	TRBJ1-1	-	-	TGCGCCAGCAGGTTGGACACCGCGAACACTGAAGCTTTCTTT	CASRLDTANTEAFF
TRBV6-2/TRBV6-3	TRBJ1-5	-	TRBD1	TGTGCCAGCAGTTGGGACAGAGATCAGCCCCAGCATTTT	CASSWDRDQPQHF
TRBV7-2	TRBJ2-1	few	-	TGTGCCAGCAGCTTACTAGCCTCCTACAATGAGCAGTTCTTC	CASSLLASYNEQFF
TRBV7-8	TRBJ2-1	-	-	TGTGCCAGCAGCTTAGCAAGGGTAGCCGCAATTTTGGGCTACAATGAGCAGTTCTTC	CASSLARVAAILGYNEQFF
TRBV15	TRBJ2-5	once	-	TGTGCCACCAGCAGAGTACGGGGGATACAAGAGACCCAGTACTTC	CATSRVRGIQETQYF
TRBV2	TRBJ2-2	few	-	TGTGCCAGCAGTCGGGAACCGAACACCGGGGAGCTGTTTTTT	CASSREPNTGELFF
TRBV9	TRBJ2-7	few	-	TGTGCCAGCAGCGTTGGTTACAGGGGGGGCCTCTACGAGCAGTACTTC	CASSVGYRGGLYEQYF
TRBV5-4	TRBJ2-1	-	TRBD2	TGTGCCAGCAGCCGAGGGGGACTAGCGGGAGACAATGAGCAGTTCTTC	CASSRGGLAGDNEQFF
TRBV4-3	TRBJ1-1	once	-	TGCGCCAGCAGCCAAGACCCGGGACGCAGAGCTTTCTTT	CASSQDPGRRAFF
TRBV3-1/TRBV3-2	TRBJ2-1	-	-	TGTGCCAGCAGCCAAGAAGGCAGGCAGTACAATGAGCAGTTCTTC	CASSQEGRQYNEQFF
TRBV30	TRBJ2-3	once	-	TGTGCCTGGAGTTACCGGGGCCCAGATACGCAGTATTTT	CAWSYRGPDTQYF
TRBV28	TRBJ2-3	-	TRBD2	TGTGCCAGCACCCGGGAGAGACTAGCGGGAGTGGAAGATACGCAGTATTTT	CASTRERLAGVEDTQYF
TRBV4-1	TRBJ1-5	-	-	TGCGCCAGCAGCAGGAATAGCAATCAGCCCCAGCATTTT	CASSRNSNQPQHF
TRBV14	TRBJ1-2	-	-	TGTGCCAGCAGCCAAGCAGGGGAAATCTATGGCTACACCTTC	CASSQAGEIYGYTF
TRBV27	TRBJ2-4	-	TRBD2	TGTGCCAGCTCCCTCCTGCCCGGGACTAGCGGAAGGCAAAACATTCAGTACTTC	CASSLLPGTSGRQNIQYF
TRBV28	TRBJ2-2	once	-	TGTGCCAGCGGCCGGGGTCCAAGAGGGGAGCTGTTTTTT	CASGRGPRGELFF
TRBV9	TRBJ2-2	-	-	TGTGCCAGCAGCGGGGGGCCGCCCGTCACCGGGGAGCTGTTTTTT	CASSGGPPVTGELFF
TRBV5-1	TRBJ1-4	-	TRBD1	TGCGCCAGCAGCATGGGACAGGGGCATCTAGGAGATGAAAAACTGTTTTTT	CASSMGQGHLGDEKLFF
TRBV2	TRBJ1-1	-	-	TGTGCCAGCAGTGAACCGGACAGTAGAGAAGCTTTCTTT	CASSEPDSREAFF
TRBV5-1	TRBJ2-3	-	-	TGCGCCAGCAGCTCGTACAGGCCCCCTGGGTCAGATACGCAGTATTTT	CASSSYRPPGSDTQYF
TRBV7-8	TRBJ2-7	-	-	TGTGCCAGCAGCGAGTACAGGATACGACGCTACGAGCAGTACTTC	CASSEYRIRRYEQYF
TRBV10-3	TRBJ2-2	-	TRBD1	TGTGCCATCAGAAACAGGGGCACCGGGGAGCTGTTTTTT	CAIRNRGTGELFF
TRBV29-1	TRBJ1-3	-	-	TGCAGCGGTGGGAGGGCAGATGGAAACACCATATATTTT	CSGGRADGNTIYF
TRBV29-1	TRBJ2-2	once	TRBD2	TGCAGCGTTGAATCCGTCGCGGGAGCGGGCACCGGGGAGCTGTTTTTT	CSVESVAGAGTGELFF
TRBV6-5	TRBJ1-2	-	TRBD1	TGTGCCAGCAGTTACAGTAGGACAGGGATTGGCTACACCTTC	CASSYSRTGIGYTF
TRBV28	TRBJ2-6	-	TRBD1	TGTGCCAGCAGTATCGGACAGGGGGCTCCTGGGGCCAACGTCCTGACTTTC	CASSIGQGAPGANVLTF
TRBV3-1/TRBV3-2	TRBJ2-3	-	-	TGTGCCAGCAGCCAAGCTCTTACAGATACGCAGTATTTT	CASSQALTDTQYF
TRBV4-3	TRBJ2-3	once	TRBD2	TGCGCCAGCAGCGAAAGTTCTACGGCGGGAGGACACACAGATACGCAGTATTTT	CASSESSTAGGHTDTQYF
TRBV7-8	TRBJ2-5	-	-	TGTGCCAGCAGCCCCGCGGGGACAGTCCAAGAGACCCAGTACTTC	CASSPAGTVQETQYF
TRBV19	TRBJ2-7	-	TRBD2	TGTGCCAGTAGTATAGTAGGCGGGAGGGCCACCTACGAGCAGTACTTC	CASSIVGGRATYEQYF
TRBV19	TRBJ2-7	-	-	TGTGCCAGTAGCGACCGGACAGCCTACGAGCAGTACTTC	CASSDRTAYEQYF
TRBV29-1	TRBJ2-7	-	TRBD1	TGCAGCGGTGTGGGCCAGGGGGAATACGAGCAGTACTTC	CSGVGQGEYEQYF
TRBV5-6	TRBJ1-1	-	TRBD1	TGTGCCAGCAGCTACGCCCGGACAGGCTACACTGAAGCTTTCTTT	CASSYARTGYTEAFF
TRBV6-5	TRBJ2-1	few	-	TGTGCCAGCAGTTACCGTTTCGATGGAGAGCAGTTCTTC	CASSYRFDGEQFF
TRBV28	TRBJ2-2	-	-	TGTGCCAGCAGTTTCGGGGTTCTCGGACCGAACACCGGGGAGCTGTTTTTT	CASSFGVLGPNTGELFF
TRBV7-6	TRBJ2-7	-	TRBD2	TGTGCCAGCAGCTTAGCCTCCTGGGGACTAGCGGGAGATAAGGCCTACGAGCAGTACTTC	CASSLASWGLAGDKAYEQYF
TRBV18	TRBJ2-7	-	TRBD1	TGTGCCAGCTCACCCCAGGGGGACCACGAGCAGTACTTC	CASSPQGDHEQYF